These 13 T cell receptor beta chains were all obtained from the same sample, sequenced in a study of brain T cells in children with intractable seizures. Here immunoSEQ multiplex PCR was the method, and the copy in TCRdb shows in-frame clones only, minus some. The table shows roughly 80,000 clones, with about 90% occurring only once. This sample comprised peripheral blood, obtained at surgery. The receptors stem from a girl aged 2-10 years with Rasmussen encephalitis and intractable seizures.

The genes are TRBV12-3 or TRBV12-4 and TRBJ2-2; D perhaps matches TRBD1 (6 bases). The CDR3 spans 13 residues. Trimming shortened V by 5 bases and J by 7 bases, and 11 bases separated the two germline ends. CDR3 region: CASSHRVGGELFF. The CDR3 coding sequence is TGTGCCAGCAGTCACAGGGTTGGCGGGGAGCTGTTTTTT.

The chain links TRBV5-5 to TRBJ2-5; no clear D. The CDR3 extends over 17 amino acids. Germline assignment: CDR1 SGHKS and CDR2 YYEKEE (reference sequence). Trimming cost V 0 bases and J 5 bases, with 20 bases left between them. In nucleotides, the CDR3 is TGTGCCAGCAGCTTGGGGATATTGGACCGAGACGGGGAGACCCAGTACTTC. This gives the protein CASSLGILDRDGETQYF.

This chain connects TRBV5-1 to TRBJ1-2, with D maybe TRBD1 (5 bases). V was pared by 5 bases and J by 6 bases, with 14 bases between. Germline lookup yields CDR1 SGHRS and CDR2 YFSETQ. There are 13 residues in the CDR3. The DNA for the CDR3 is TGCGCCAGCAGGACGAGGGGCGAGAATGGCTACACCTTC. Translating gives CASRTRGENGYTF.

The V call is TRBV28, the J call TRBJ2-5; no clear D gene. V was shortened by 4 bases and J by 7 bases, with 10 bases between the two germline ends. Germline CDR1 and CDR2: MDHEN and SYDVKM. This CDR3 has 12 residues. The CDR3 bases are TGTGCCAGCAGTTCCCCCCCGTGGACCCAGTACTTC. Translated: CASSSPPWTQYF.

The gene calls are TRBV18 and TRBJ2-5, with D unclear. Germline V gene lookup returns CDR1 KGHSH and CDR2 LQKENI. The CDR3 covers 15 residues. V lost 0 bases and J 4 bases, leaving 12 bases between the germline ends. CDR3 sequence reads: CASSPPSRVGETQYF. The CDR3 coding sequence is TGTGCCAGCTCACCACCGTCCCGGGTGGGAGAGACCCAGTACTTC.

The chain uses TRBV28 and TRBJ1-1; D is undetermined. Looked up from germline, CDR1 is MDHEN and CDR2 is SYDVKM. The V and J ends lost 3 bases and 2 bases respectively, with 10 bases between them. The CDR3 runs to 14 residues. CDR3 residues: CASSLAILNTEAFF. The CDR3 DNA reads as TGTGCCAGCAGTTTGGCCATTCTCAACACTGAAGCTTTCTTT.

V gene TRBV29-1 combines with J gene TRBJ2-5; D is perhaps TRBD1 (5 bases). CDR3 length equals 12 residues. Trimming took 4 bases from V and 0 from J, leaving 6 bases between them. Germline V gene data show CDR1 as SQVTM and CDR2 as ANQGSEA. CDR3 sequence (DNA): TGCAGCGTTGCCAGGGACCAAGAGACCCAGTACTTC. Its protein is CSVARDQETQYF. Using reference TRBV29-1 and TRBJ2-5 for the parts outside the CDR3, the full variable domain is SAVISQKPSRDICQRGTSLTIQCQVDSQVTMMFWYRQQPGQSLTLIATANQGSEATYESGFVIDKFPISRPNLTFSTLTVSNMSPEDSSIYLCSVARDQETQYFGPGTRLLVL.

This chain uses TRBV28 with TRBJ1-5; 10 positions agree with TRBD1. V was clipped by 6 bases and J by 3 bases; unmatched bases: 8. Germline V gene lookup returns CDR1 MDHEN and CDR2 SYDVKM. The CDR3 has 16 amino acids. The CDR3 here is CASSSDRGRDNQPQHF. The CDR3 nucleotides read TGTGCCAGCAGCTCCGACAGGGGGCGCGACAATCAGCCCCAGCATTTT.

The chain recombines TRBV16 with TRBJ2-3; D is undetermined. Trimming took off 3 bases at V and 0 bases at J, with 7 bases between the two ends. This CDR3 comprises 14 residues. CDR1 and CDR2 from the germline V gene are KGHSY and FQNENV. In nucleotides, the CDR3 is TGTGCCAGCAGCCACACAGCGAGCACAGATACGCAGTATTTT. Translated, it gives CASSHTASTDTQYF.

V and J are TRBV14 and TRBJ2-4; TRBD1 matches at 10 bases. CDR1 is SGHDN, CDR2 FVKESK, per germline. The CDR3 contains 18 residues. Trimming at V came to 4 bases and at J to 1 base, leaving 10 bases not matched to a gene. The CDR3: CASSRTGTGVGAKNIQYF. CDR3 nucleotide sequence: TGTGCCAGCAGCCGGACCGGGACAGGGGTCGGTGCCAAAAACATTCAGTACTTC.

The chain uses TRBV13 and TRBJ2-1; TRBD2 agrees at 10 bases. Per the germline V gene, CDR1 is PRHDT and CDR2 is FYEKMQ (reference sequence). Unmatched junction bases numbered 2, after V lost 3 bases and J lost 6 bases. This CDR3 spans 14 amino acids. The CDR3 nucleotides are TGTGCCAGCAGCTTTAGCGGGGGGCCCAATGAGCAGTTCTTC. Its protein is CASSFSGGPNEQFF.

The CDR3 nucleotides read TGTGCCAGCAGATCGGACAGCTCTGGGGCCAACGTCCTGACTTTC. This codes for CASRSDSSGANVLTF. V usage is TRBV6-6 and J usage is TRBJ2-6; tentative D call: TRBD1 (6 bases). The CDR3 has 15 amino acids. Per the germline V gene, CDR1 is MNHNY and CDR2 is SVGAGI (reference sequence). Between the trimmed V and J ends, which lost 6 bases and 0 bases, there was a span of 9 bases.

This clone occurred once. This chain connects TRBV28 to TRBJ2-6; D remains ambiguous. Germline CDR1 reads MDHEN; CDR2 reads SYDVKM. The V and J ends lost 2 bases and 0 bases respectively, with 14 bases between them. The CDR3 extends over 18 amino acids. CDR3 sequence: CASSLRRTLASGANVLTF. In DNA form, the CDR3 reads TGTGCCAGCAGTTTACGAAGGACCTTGGCCTCTGGGGCCAACGTCCTGACTTTC. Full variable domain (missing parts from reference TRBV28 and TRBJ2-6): DVKVTQSSRYLVKRTGEKVFLECVQDMDHENMFWYRQDPGLGLRLIYFSYDVKMKEKGDIPEGYSVSREKKERFSLILESASTNQTSMYLCASSLRRTLASGANVLTFGAGSRLTVL.